This record looks at one TCR beta chain sequence and its context. The specificity of this receptor is unknown. This sample was taken from a study of cytomegalovirus exposure and HLA in healthy donors (TCRdb year 2017). Looking at the study overall: In an earlier analysis of 587 of the donors, roughly 300 Gb of sequence data and roughly 100 million unique TCR beta sequences from about 179 million T cells were reported. An early release that covered more than 550 HLA-typed donors contained approximately 300 gigabases of sequencing data and some 87 million unique TCR sequences. Among the roughly 370 genotyped donors, 81% belonged to the genetic ancestry cluster associated with self-reported Caucasian donors. The study was designed to test whether signatures of past pathogen exposure could be identified by cataloging public T cell receptors. The study used immunosequencing to profile the T cell repertoires of about 670 subjects and linked those repertoires to cytomegalovirus serostatus. In addition to the first cohort of several hundred subjects, a separate validation cohort of 130 or so different subjects was used. To predict cytomegalovirus infection status, the study combined high-throughput TCR immunosequencing, statistical association of individual TCRs with disease status, and machine learning. To study patterns of TCR occurrence, a later analysis re-analyzed previously published TCR beta repertoires from 550 to 800 donors and added high-resolution HLA genotyping. In the later analysis, no new phenotypic data were used to find candidate immune exposures; instead, reliance was placed on TCR beta sequences and their occurrence across donors. An earlier analysis of 587 of the donors applied high-throughput TCR beta sequencing to assess whether each TCR beta V gene segment acted as functional or pseudogenic. Donor age, sex, ethnicity and CMV serostatus were compiled together with the repertoire data. Genome-wide SNP genotypes for about 65% of the roughly 670 donors were used in a later genetic analysis, which treated that subset as a discovery cohort. All discovery cohort repertoires had been generated using a single sequencing platform. HLA typing covered class I and class II loci at four-digit resolution. The number of typed donors differed by locus: about 620-640 for A, B, C, DRB1 and DQB1; 500 to 550 for DQA1; some 610 for DPA1; and about 450 for DPB1. Because of strong linkage in the cohort, a handful of DR-DQ haplotypes were treated as single units for association and clustering. On average, roughly 250,000 unique TCR beta nucleotide sequences were sequenced per donor among a few hundred genotyped donors of the cohort, with around 19% of those sequences being non-productive.

The germline V gene provides CDR1 SNHLY and CDR2 FYNNEI. The CDR3 measures 16 amino acids from cysteine to phenylalanine. Only the CDR3 DNA is retained, 48 bases long and in frame from the first base. At the junction V is shortened by 0 bases and J by 2 bases; bases outside the gene matches: 4. The cohort comprised more than 550 healthy bone marrow donors. All cohort members were sampled while nominally healthy, although unrecorded immune exposures were likely present. The donor tested CMV seronegative, placing the donor among the approximately 360 seronegative members of the cohort. Each donor provided a peripheral blood sample, and peripheral blood mononuclear cells were used for TCR beta sequencing. Genomic DNA extraction from the blood cell samples was performed with the Qiagen DNeasy Blood Extraction Kit. Library construction relied on the immunoSEQ multiplex PCR assay. For the multiplex PCR, a mixture combining 60 forward primers for TCR Vbeta segments and 13 reverse primers for TCR Jbeta segments was used. The CDR3 region of rearranged TCR beta genes was amplified from genomic DNA by a multiplex PCR assay. The amplified TCR beta libraries were sequenced on the Illumina HiSeq System as 87-base-pair reads. The source study handled its data this way. A later analysis tallied 75 million to 95 million unique TCR beta chains across the 660 or so repertoires, and some 10 million of those chains were shared by two or more donors. Raw reads were error-corrected and collapsed into unique sequences by a nearest-neighbor algorithm in which closely related sequences were merged to remove PCR and sequencing errors. CDR3 sequences were aligned to IMGT reference sequences to assign V, D and J gene segments. For a sequence to be retained, a match of at least six nucleotides to both a V gene segment and a J gene segment was required. Rearrangements were called productive when the CDR3 lacked stop codons and stayed in frame with V and J; all others were non-productive. CDR3 was defined by IMGT convention, running from the second conserved V-encoded cysteine to the conserved J-encoded phenylalanine. Sequences without an unambiguous match to a single V gene segment were excluded from the earlier analysis of several hundred of the donors. In an earlier analysis of 587 of the donors, V segments were called functional above 56.7% productive rearrangements and were called segregating when the between-donor standard deviation exceeded 5%. A statistical classification framework was built to diagnose cytomegalovirus status from the catalog of TCR beta chain sequences. A later analysis assigned V and J genes by comparing TCR nucleotide sequences with IMGT/GENE-DB human TR gene sequences. Using the TCRdist pipeline, a later analysis assigned CDR3 sequences along with most-parsimonious VDJ recombination scenarios. In a later analysis, each TCR beta chain was defined by its CDR3 amino acid sequence together with its V-gene family, and reads lacking a unique V-gene family were excluded. To address suspected cross-contamination and a sequencing artifact, a later analysis removed under 600 highly shared, low-generation-probability nucleotide sequences. A later analysis calculated a clonal expansion index for each public chain from normalized within-repertoire ranks of inferred template counts. Generation probabilities in a later analysis came from a VDJ recombination model fitted to out-of-frame rearrangements, and those results were checked against IGoR. In a later analysis, TCR-TCR, TCR-HLA and TCR-CMV co-occurrence was scored with hypergeometric tests, and a repertoire-size bias correction was applied to TCR pairs. In a later analysis, false discovery rates were estimated by permuting HLA or CMV assignments 20 times. In a later analysis, co-occurring TCRs were grouped using DBSCAN, and TCRdist sequence similarity was added for clustering within HLA-allele-positive subsets. Repertoires with fewer than 30,000 or more than 120,000 public chains, plus five repertoires with anomalous nucleotide sharing, were excluded from co-occurrence clustering. This is the immuneACCESS table as TCRdb keeps it, with only in-frame sequences that have V and J called. A part of the clones is gone; compared with another copy, unresolved V genes explain less than half, and the rest is unexplained. V and J calls plus clone size are reproduced from that table; the DNA served to infer D and trimming. The sample's records list approximately 110,000 clones. More than 3% of the sample lies in the top ten.

The investigation overall reported the following: This cohort had only TCR beta chains sequenced, and the lack of alpha or paired-chain data limited which features could be detected. A later genetic analysis associated a missense DCLRE1C variant with V-gene and J-gene trimming of TCR beta chains, and an independent cohort replicated the association. Correlated functional status among segregating V segments might reflect linkage disequilibrium, but an unknown experimental factor could not be ruled out. In vitro tests confirmed that a few of the cytomegalovirus-associated TCR beta chains recognize cytomegalovirus antigens. The authors suggested that the approach could potentially be extended to other disease states and immunological phenotypes. A cluster of highly shared sequence variants was judged likely to be a technical artifact of the sequencing pipeline. In the study, around 160 TCR beta chains were listed as associated with cytomegalovirus. Compared with the roughly 700-donor mean, donors in an Asian-associated ancestry cluster had fewer N-insertions in productive TCRs, according to a later genetic analysis. The earlier analysis of 587 of the donors excluded some 15 rarely observed V segments, including chromosome 9 orphons, because counts were too low. At a false discovery rate of 0.05, a later analysis linked around 17,000 TCR beta sequences to specific HLA alleles. Because HLA typing was unavailable for some donors at each locus, only the typed subset was used in association tests. When HLA alleles, especially DR and DQ, strongly co-occurred, TCR associations were difficult to assign to individual alleles. In an earlier analysis of over 550 of the donors, most TCR beta V segments were observed in productive rearrangements about 87% or about 30% of the time, broadly matching IMGT annotations. According to a later analysis, parvovirus B19, influenza, CMV and Epstein-Barr virus appeared linked to several top co-occurrence clusters. Presence/absence analyses assumed roughly uniform sequencing depth across donors, an assumption that may not hold. Immune exposure information for the cohort was limited to CMV serostatus. Most TCR sequences were seen in very few donors, while some public TCRs were found in many individuals. The classifier was reported to diagnose cytomegalovirus status with high specificity and sensitivity in both the original cohort and the validation cohort. A further reported finding was that TCR beta sequences accurately predicted the HLA-A and HLA-B alleles for most subjects in the first cohort. A later analysis found that most CMV-associated TCR beta chains appeared HLA-restricted, with HLA associations seemingly driven largely by CMV exposure. Some IMGT-functional V segments, including TRBV6-2 and TRBV6-3, could not be told apart with the 87-base-pair reads, so those segments were excluded. In a later analysis, HLA-associated TCR beta chains were found to be more clonally expanded and to have lower generation probabilities than equally common non-associated chains. A later analysis found that TCR association rates varied across HLA loci, with DRB1 alleles showing the most associated TCRs and HLA-C alleles the fewest.

The TCR was taken from a man in his thirties or forties in good health and CMV-seronegative. The V and J genes are TRBV2 and TRBJ2-1, and 7 junctional nucleotides match TRBD1. Source material: PBMCs. The CDR3 region: CASSEAGTATYNEQFF. Here is the DNA: TGTGCCAGCAGTGAAGCGGGGACAGCTACCTACAATGAGCAGTTCTTC.